The rows below give T cell receptor beta chains drawn from one sample of a study of blood T cell repertoires in COVID-19. Using immunoSEQ multiplex PCR, the repertoire was profiled, and TCRdb retains in-frame clones only, with some absent. This table holds more than 95,000 clones, roughly nine tenths found once. The sample taken for sequencing was peripheral blood. The source is a human donor in a cohort sampled during active COVID-19. Both conserved end residues are part of each CDR3. Fields, in order: D gene, clone size, V gene, J gene, CDR3 protein, CDR3 DNA. The D gene is left open where the match is weak. Only part of the rows carry a size: once, few, many, or a class if the clone is expanded.

d_gene: .
abundance: .
v_gene: TRBV24-1
j_gene: TRBJ2-2
CDR3aa: CATQPPQGNTGELFF
CDR3nt: TGTGCCACCCAACCCCCACAGGGGAACACCGGGGAGCTGTTTTTT

d_gene: TRBD1
abundance: .
v_gene: TRBV28
j_gene: TRBJ1-5
CDR3aa: CASGQGINQPQHF
CDR3nt: TGTGCCAGCGGACAGGGGATCAATCAGCCCCAGCATTTT

d_gene: .
abundance: once
v_gene: TRBV7-9
j_gene: TRBJ1-5
CDR3aa: CASSLGGVANQPQHF
CDR3nt: TGTGCCAGCAGCTTAGGGGGAGTCGCGAATCAGCCCCAGCATTTT

d_gene: TRBD1
abundance: few
v_gene: TRBV7-8
j_gene: TRBJ2-2
CDR3aa: CASSLAGTGYTGELFF
CDR3nt: TGTGCCAGCAGCTTAGCCGGGACAGGGTACACCGGGGAGCTGTTTTTT

d_gene: .
abundance: .
v_gene: TRBV19
j_gene: TRBJ1-2
CDR3aa: CASSISYRVSGYTF
CDR3nt: TGTGCCAGTAGTATTTCGTACAGGGTATCGGGCTACACCTTC

d_gene: TRBD2
abundance: .
v_gene: TRBV28
j_gene: TRBJ2-2
CDR3aa: CASSLNSGRALNTGELFF
CDR3nt: TGTGCCAGCAGTTTAAATAGCGGGAGGGCCCTTAACACCGGGGAGCTGTTTTTT

d_gene: TRBD2
abundance: .
v_gene: TRBV3-1/TRBV3-2
j_gene: TRBJ2-3
CDR3aa: CASSWRGGGADTQYF
CDR3nt: TGTGCCAGCAGCTGGCGGGGGGGCGGGGCAGATACGCAGTATTTT

d_gene: TRBD2
abundance: .
v_gene: TRBV9
j_gene: TRBJ2-3
CDR3aa: CASSTGTSVVDTQYF
CDR3nt: TGTGCCAGCAGTACCGGGACTAGCGTGGTAGATACGCAGTATTTT

d_gene: TRBD2
abundance: .
v_gene: TRBV7-8
j_gene: TRBJ2-2
CDR3aa: CASSLRTSGRASRTGELFF
CDR3nt: TGTGCCAGCAGCCTCAGAACTAGCGGGAGGGCCTCAAGGACCGGGGAGCTGTTTTTT

d_gene: TRBD2
abundance: .
v_gene: TRBV5-1
j_gene: TRBJ2-3
CDR3aa: CASSGPPGLAGGGTDTQYF
CDR3nt: TGCGCCAGCAGCGGGCCACCGGGACTAGCGGGAGGTGGGACAGATACGCAGTATTTT

d_gene: .
abundance: .
v_gene: TRBV28
j_gene: TRBJ1-4
CDR3aa: CASSLALDSSNEKLFF
CDR3nt: TGTGCCAGCAGCCTGGCCTTGGACAGTTCTAATGAAAAACTGTTTTTT

d_gene: .
abundance: .
v_gene: TRBV7-2
j_gene: TRBJ2-3
CDR3aa: CASSSDTHEDTQYF
CDR3nt: TGTGCCAGCAGCTCCGACACCCACGAGGATACGCAGTATTTT

d_gene: TRBD2
abundance: .
v_gene: TRBV27
j_gene: TRBJ2-7
CDR3aa: CASSFPGGRQYF
CDR3nt: TGTGCCAGCAGTTTCCCGGGGGGTCGGCAGTACTTC

d_gene: .
abundance: .
v_gene: TRBV7-9
j_gene: TRBJ1-4
CDR3aa: CASSLVSLGGANEKLFF
CDR3nt: TGTGCCAGCAGCTTAGTCAGTCTGGGAGGAGCTAATGAAAAACTGTTTTTT

d_gene: TRBD1
abundance: .
v_gene: TRBV5-8
j_gene: TRBJ2-3
CDR3aa: CASSRGQSSTDTQYF
CDR3nt: TGTGCCAGCAGCCGGGGACAGAGTAGCACAGATACGCAGTATTTT

d_gene: .
abundance: once
v_gene: TRBV5-1
j_gene: TRBJ2-7
CDR3aa: CASSSQVYEQYF
CDR3nt: TGCGCCAGCAGCTCTCAGGTTTACGAGCAGTACTTC

d_gene: .
abundance: .
v_gene: TRBV7-2
j_gene: TRBJ1-4
CDR3aa: CASSLDWVGLYPTNEKLFF
CDR3nt: TGTGCCAGCAGCTTAGATTGGGTGGGGCTGTACCCAACTAATGAAAAACTGTTTTTT

d_gene: .
abundance: once
v_gene: TRBV7-9
j_gene: TRBJ1-3
CDR3aa: CASSLATGPLLSGNTIYF
CDR3nt: TGTGCCAGCAGCTTGGCGACAGGACCCCTCCTCTCTGGAAACACCATATATTTT

d_gene: .
abundance: .
v_gene: TRBV11-3
j_gene: TRBJ2-3
CDR3aa: CASSLEAGTDTQYF
CDR3nt: TGTGCCAGCAGCTTAGAGGCCGGCACAGATACGCAGTATTTT

d_gene: .
abundance: .
v_gene: TRBV28
j_gene: TRBJ2-1
CDR3aa: CASSLEAVKYNEQFF
CDR3nt: TGTGCCAGCAGTTTGGAAGCGGTTAAATACAATGAGCAGTTCTTC

d_gene: .
abundance: .
v_gene: TRBV2
j_gene: TRBJ1-6
CDR3aa: CASSEMSQGYNSPLHF
CDR3nt: TGTGCCAGCAGTGAAATGTCGCAGGGTTATAATTCACCCCTCCACTTT

d_gene: TRBD2
abundance: .
v_gene: TRBV6-1
j_gene: TRBJ2-1
CDR3aa: CASSEVSGISHEQFF
CDR3nt: TGTGCCAGCAGTGAAGTTAGCGGGATTAGTCATGAGCAGTTCTTC

d_gene: .
abundance: .
v_gene: TRBV20-1
j_gene: TRBJ2-7
CDR3aa: CSASPGMEGYEQYF
CDR3nt: TGCAGTGCTAGTCCCGGCATGGAGGGCTACGAGCAGTACTTC

d_gene: .
abundance: .
v_gene: TRBV5-6
j_gene: TRBJ2-7
CDR3aa: CASSLISLSSYEQYF
CDR3nt: TGTGCCAGCAGCTTGATCTCGTTGAGCTCCTACGAGCAGTACTTC

d_gene: .
abundance: .
v_gene: TRBV24-1
j_gene: TRBJ2-3
CDR3aa: CATSEGQGRTDTQYF
CDR3nt: TGTGCCACCAGTGAAGGTCAGGGGCGCACAGATACGCAGTATTTT

d_gene: TRBD2
abundance: .
v_gene: TRBV29-1
j_gene: TRBJ2-1
CDR3aa: CSVWWRGSSYNEQFF
CDR3nt: TGCAGCGTTTGGTGGCGGGGGAGCTCCTACAATGAGCAGTTCTTC

d_gene: TRBD2
abundance: .
v_gene: TRBV3-1/TRBV3-2
j_gene: TRBJ2-7
CDR3aa: CASSYGTSGSYEQYF
CDR3nt: TGTGCCAGCAGCTACGGGACTAGCGGATCCTACGAGCAGTACTTC

d_gene: TRBD1
abundance: .
v_gene: TRBV28
j_gene: TRBJ1-1
CDR3aa: CASRNRGMNTEAFF
CDR3nt: TGTGCCAGCAGAAACAGGGGCATGAACACTGAAGCTTTCTTT

d_gene: TRBD1
abundance: .
v_gene: TRBV7-9
j_gene: TRBJ2-5
CDR3aa: CASSSGQGLGETQYF
CDR3nt: TGTGCCAGCAGCTCGGGACAGGGGCTTGGAGAGACCCAGTACTTC